These 4 T cell receptor beta chains share one sample of origin, sequenced in a study of control samples from healthy donors and cancer patients. Produced via immunoSEQ multiplex PCR; TCRdb's table is partial and in-frame only. In the table there are approximately 170,000 clones, 85% to 90% of which are singletons. The sample was blood. The receptors were sampled from a woman aged 25 to 39 in good health.

The V gene is TRBV24-1, the J gene TRBJ2-7; weak D call: TRBD2 (6 bases). V lost 4 bases and J lost 3, with 9 bases in between. The CDR3 sequence is 13 residues long. Germline CDR1 and CDR2: KGHDR and SFDVKD. CDR3 sequence (DNA): TGTGCCACCAGTGACCCGACTAGCTACGAGCAGTACTTC. This encodes CATSDPTSYEQYF.

This clone was seen just once. The V gene is TRBV5-5, the J gene TRBJ2-3, with D tentatively TRBD2 (6 bases). CDR3 length equals 15 residues. V lost 6 bases to trimming and J lost 0 bases, with 14 bases between them. CDR1 SGHKS and CDR2 YYEKEE come from the germline V gene (reference sequence). CDR3 protein: CASNPGGRSTDTQYF. CDR3 sequence (DNA): TGTGCCAGCAACCCCGGAGGGCGCAGCACAGATACGCAGTATTTT.

V usage is TRBV18 and J usage is TRBJ2-1; no clear D gene. Germline CDR1 and CDR2: KGHSH and LQKENI. The CDR3 runs to 13 residues. Deletions cut 1 base from V and 5 bases from J, with 6 bases between. The CDR3 DNA sequence: TGTGCCAGCTCACCACAAAGGGACAATGAGCAGTTCTTC. This translates into CASSPQRDNEQFF.

This chain links TRBV6-5 with TRBJ2-2, with D hard to call. There are 14 residues in the CDR3. V was cut by 0 bases and J by 3 bases, with 5 bases left in between. CDR1 and CDR2 (germline): MNHEY, SVGAGI. The CDR3 sequence is CASSYSYYTGELFF. CDR3 coding DNA: TGTGCCAGCAGTTACTCCTACTACACCGGGGAGCTGTTTTTT.